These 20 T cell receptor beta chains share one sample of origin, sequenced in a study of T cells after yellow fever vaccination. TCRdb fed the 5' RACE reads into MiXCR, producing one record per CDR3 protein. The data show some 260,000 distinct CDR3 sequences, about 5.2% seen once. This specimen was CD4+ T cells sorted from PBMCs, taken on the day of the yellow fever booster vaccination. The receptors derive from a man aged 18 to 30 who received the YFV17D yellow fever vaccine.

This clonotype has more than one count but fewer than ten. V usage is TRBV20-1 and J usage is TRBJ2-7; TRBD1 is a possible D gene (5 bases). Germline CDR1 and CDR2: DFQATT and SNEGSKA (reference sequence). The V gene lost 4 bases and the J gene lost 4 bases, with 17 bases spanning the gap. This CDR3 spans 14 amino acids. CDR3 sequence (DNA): TGCAGTGCTATATCGAATCAGGGTTCTTACGAGCAGTACGTC. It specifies CSAISNQGSYEQYV.

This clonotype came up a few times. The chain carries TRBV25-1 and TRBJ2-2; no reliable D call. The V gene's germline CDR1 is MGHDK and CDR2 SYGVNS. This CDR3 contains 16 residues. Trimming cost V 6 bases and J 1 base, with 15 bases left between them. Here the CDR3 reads CASSPVAGRNTGELFF. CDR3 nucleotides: TGTGCCAGCAGCCCCGTTGCTGGACGGAACACCGGGGAGCTGTTTTTT.

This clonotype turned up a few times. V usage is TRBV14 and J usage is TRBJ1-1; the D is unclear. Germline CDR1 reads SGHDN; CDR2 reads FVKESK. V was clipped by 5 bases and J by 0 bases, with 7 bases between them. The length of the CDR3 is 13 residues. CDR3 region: CASSNSMNTEAFF. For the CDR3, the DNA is TGTGCCAGCAGCAACTCAATGAACACTGAAGCTTTCTTT.

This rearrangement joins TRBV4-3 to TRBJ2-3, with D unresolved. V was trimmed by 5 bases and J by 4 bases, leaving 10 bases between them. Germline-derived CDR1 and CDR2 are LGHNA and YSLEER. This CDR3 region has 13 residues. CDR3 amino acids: CASSVRKADTQYF. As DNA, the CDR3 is TGCGCCAGCAGCGTCCGTAAGGCAGATACGCAGTATTTT.

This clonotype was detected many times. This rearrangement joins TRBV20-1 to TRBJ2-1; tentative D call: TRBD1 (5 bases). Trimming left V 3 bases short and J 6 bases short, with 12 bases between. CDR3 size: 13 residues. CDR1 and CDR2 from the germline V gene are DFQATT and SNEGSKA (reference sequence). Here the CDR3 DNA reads TGCAGTGCTAGGGGGCGAAGTCTCAATGAGCAGTTCTTC. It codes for CSARGRSLNEQFF.

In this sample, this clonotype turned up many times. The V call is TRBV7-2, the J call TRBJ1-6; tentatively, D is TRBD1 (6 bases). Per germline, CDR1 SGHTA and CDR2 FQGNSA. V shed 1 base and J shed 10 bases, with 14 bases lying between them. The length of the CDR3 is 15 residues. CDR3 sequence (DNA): TGTGCCAGCAGCTTAGGCTTAGCAGGGGTCTCACCCCTCCACTTT. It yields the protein CASSLGLAGVSPLHF.

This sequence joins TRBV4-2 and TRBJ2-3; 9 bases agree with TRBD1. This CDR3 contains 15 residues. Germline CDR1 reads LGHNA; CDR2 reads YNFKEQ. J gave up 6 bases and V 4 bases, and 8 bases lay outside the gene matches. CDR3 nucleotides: TGTGCCAGCAGCCTCCCGGGACAGGGTGTGGATACGCAGTATTTT. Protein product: CASSLPGQGVDTQYF.

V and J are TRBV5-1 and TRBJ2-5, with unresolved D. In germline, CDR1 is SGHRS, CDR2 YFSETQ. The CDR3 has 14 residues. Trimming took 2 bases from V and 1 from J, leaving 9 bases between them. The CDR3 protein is CASSLFGSQETQYF. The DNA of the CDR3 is TGCGCCAGCAGCTTATTTGGGTCCCAAGAGACCCAGTACTTC.

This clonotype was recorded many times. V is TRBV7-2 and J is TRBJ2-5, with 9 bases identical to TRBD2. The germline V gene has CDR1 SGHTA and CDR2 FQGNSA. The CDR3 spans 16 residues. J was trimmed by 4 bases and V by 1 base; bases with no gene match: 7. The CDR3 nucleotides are TGTGCCAGCAGCTTAGGGGGCACTAGCGGGCCAGAGACCCAGTACTTC. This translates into CASSLGGTSGPETQYF.

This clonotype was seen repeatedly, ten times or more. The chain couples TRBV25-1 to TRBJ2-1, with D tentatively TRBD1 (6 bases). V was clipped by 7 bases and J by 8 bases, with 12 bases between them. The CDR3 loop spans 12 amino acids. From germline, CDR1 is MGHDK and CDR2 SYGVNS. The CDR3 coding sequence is TGTGCCAGCACCCACAGGGCTCATGAGCAGTTCTTC. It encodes CASTHRAHEQFF.

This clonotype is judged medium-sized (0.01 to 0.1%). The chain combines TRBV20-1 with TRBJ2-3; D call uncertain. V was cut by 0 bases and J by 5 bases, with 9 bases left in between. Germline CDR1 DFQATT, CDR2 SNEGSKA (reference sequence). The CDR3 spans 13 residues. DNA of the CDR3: TGCAGTGCTAGAGATTACGAACGAGATACGCAGTATTTT. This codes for CSARDYERDTQYF.

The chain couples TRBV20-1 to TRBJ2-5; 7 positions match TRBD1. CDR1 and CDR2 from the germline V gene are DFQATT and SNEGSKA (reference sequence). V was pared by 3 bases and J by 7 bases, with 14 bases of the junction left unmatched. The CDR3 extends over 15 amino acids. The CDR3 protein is CSASLTRDSARTQYF. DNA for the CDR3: TGCAGTGCTAGCTTGACCCGGGACAGTGCGAGGACCCAGTACTTC.

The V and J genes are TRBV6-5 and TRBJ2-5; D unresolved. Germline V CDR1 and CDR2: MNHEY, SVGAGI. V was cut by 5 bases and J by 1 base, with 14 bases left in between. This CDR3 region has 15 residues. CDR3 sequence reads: CASSTRTRPQETQYF. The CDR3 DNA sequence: TGTGCCAGCAGTACCCGGACGCGCCCCCAAGAGACCCAGTACTTC.

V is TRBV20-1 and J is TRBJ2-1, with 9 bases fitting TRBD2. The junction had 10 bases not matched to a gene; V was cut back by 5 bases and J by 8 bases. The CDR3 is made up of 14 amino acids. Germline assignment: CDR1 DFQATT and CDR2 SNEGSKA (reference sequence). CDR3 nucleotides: TGCAGTGCTCCCCCTGCGGGGGGGCTCTATGAGCAGTTCTTC. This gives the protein CSAPPAGGLYEQFF.

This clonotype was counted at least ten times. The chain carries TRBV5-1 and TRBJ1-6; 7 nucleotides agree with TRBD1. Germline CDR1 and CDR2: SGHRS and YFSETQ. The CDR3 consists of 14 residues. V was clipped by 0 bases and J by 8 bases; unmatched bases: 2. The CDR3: CASSLEGTDSPLHF. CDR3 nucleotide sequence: TGCGCCAGCAGCTTGGAAGGGACAGATTCACCCCTCCACTTT.

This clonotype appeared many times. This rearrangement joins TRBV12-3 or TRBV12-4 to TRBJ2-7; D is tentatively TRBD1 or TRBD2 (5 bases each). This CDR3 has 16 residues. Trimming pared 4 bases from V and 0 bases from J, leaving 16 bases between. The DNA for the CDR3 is TGTGCCAGCAGTTCTGGCCCTGGGGGAATCTCCTACGAGCAGTACTTC. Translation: CASSSGPGGISYEQYF.

The CDR3 DNA is TGTGCCAGCAGCCCCCAGGGGGCGACGGTTACTGAAGCTTTCTTT. It encodes CASSPQGATVTEAFF. The chain recombines TRBV7-9 with TRBJ1-1; TRBD1 matches at 8 bases. Germline V gives CDR1 SEHNR, CDR2 FQNEAQ (reference sequence). V dropped 5 bases and J dropped 5; count of bases not matched to a gene: 10. This CDR3 is 15 amino acids long.

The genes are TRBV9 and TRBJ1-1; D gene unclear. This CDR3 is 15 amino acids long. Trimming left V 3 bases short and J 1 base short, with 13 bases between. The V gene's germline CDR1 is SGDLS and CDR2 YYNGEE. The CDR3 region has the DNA TGTGCCAGCAGCGCCCGAGATTCACCGAACACTGAAGCTTTCTTT. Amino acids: CASSARDSPNTEAFF.

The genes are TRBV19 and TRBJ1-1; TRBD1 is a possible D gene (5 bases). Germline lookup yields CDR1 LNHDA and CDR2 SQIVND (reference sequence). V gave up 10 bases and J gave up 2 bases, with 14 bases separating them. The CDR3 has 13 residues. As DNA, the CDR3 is TGTGCCACCTCGGGACGGCAAAACACTGAAGCTTTCTTT. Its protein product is CATSGRQNTEAFF.

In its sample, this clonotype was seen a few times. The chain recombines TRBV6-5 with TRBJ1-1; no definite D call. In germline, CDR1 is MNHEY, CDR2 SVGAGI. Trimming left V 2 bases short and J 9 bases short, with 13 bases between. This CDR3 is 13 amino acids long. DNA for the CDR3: TGTGCCAGCAGTTACAGCATCCAGAGGAAAGCTTTCTTT. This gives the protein CASSYSIQRKAFF.